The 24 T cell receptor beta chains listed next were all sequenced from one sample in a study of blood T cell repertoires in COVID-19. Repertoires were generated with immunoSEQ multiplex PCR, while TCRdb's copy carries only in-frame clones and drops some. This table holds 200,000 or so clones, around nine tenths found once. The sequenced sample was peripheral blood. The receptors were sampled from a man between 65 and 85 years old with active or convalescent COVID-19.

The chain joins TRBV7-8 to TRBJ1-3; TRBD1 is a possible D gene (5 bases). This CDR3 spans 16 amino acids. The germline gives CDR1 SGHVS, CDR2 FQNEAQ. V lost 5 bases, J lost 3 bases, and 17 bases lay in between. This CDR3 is CASSPVDSFGGNTIYF. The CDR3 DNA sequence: TGTGCCAGCAGCCCGGTAGACAGTTTCGGTGGAAACACCATATATTTT.

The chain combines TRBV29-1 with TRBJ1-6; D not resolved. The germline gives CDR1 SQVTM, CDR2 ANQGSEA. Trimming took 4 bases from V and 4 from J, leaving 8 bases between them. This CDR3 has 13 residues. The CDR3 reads CSVGFEYNSPLHF. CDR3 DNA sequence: TGCAGCGTTGGTTTTGAGTATAATTCACCCCTCCACTTT.

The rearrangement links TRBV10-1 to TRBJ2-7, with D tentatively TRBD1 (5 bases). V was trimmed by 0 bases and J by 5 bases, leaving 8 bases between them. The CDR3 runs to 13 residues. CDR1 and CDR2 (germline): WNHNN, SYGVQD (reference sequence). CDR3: CASSESLGDEQYF. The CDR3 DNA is TGCGCCAGCAGTGAGTCGTTAGGGGACGAGCAGTACTTC.

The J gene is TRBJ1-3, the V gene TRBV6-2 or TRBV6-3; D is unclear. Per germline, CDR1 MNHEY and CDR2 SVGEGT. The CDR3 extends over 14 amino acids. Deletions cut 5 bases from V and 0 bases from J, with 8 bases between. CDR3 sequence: CASSITSSGNTIYF. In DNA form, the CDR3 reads TGTGCCAGCAGTATAACGAGCTCTGGAAACACCATATATTTT.

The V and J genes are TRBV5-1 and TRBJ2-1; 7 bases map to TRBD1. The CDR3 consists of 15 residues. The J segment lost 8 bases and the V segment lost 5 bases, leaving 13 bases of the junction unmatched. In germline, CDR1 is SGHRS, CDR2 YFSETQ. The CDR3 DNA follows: TGCGCCAGCAGTAACAAAAACAGGGGTTCCGATGAGCAGTTCTTC. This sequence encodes CASSNKNRGSDEQFF.

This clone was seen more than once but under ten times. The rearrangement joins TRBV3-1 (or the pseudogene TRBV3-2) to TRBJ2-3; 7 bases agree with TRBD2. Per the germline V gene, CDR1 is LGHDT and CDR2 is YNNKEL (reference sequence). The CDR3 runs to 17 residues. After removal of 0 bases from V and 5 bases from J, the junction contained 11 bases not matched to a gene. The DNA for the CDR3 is TGTGCCAGCAGCCAAGATCCCGCGGGAGTGCAAGAAGATACGCAGTATTTT. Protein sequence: CASSQDPAGVQEDTQYF.

CDR3 in amino acids: CASSPEGGQYYEQYF. The CDR3 bases are TGTGCCAGCAGCCCCGAGGGAGGGCAATACTACGAGCAGTACTTC. The chain uses TRBV28 and TRBJ2-7; 7 bases match TRBD2. There are 15 residues in the CDR3. Losses at the gene ends were 6 bases for V and 3 bases for J; bases not matched to a gene: 11. CDR1 and CDR2 from the germline V gene are MDHEN and SYDVKM.

The CDR3 bases are TGTGCCAGCAGTTACTTTTCCAGGGGTAATTCACCCCTCCACTTT. Its translation: CASSYFSRGNSPLHF. The V call is TRBV6-6, the J call TRBJ1-6; D is possibly TRBD1 (6 bases). V was trimmed by 1 base and J by 6 bases, leaving 10 bases between them. Germline V gene data show CDR1 as MNHNY and CDR2 as SVGAGI (reference sequence). The CDR3 loop spans 15 amino acids.

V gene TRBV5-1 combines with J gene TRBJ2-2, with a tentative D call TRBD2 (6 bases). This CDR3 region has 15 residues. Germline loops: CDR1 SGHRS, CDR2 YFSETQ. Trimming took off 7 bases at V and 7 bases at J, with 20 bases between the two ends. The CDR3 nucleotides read TGCGCCAGCGGTACCGGCGGAGGGGTAGGCGGGGAGCTGTTTTTT. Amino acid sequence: CASGTGGGVGGELFF.

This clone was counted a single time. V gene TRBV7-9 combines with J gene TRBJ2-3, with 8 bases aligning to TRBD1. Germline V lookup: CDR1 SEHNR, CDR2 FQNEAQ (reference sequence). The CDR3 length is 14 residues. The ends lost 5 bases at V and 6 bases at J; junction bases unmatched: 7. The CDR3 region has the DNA TGTGCCAGCAGCAAAGGGACAGGTGGCGATACGCAGTATTTT. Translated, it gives CASSKGTGGDTQYF.

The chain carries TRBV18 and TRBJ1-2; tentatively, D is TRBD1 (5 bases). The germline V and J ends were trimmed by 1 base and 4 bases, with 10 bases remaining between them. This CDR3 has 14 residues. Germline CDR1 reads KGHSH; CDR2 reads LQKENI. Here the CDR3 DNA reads TGTGCCAGCTCACCACTCGGAGGGACCTATGGCTACACCTTC. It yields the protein CASSPLGGTYGYTF.

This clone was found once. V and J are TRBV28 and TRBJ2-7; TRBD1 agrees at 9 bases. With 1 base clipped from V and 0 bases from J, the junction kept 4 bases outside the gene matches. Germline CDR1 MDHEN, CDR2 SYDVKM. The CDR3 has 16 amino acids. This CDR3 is CASSLSGQGSSYEQYF. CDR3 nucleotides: TGTGCCAGCAGTTTATCGGGACAGGGAAGCTCCTACGAGCAGTACTTC.

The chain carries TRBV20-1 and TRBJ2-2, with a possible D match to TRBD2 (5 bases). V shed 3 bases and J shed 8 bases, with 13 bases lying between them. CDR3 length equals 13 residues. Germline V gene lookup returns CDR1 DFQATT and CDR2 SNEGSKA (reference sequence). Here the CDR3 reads CSASHPTGGELFF. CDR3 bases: TGCAGTGCTAGTCATCCGACGGGGGGGGAGCTGTTTTTT.

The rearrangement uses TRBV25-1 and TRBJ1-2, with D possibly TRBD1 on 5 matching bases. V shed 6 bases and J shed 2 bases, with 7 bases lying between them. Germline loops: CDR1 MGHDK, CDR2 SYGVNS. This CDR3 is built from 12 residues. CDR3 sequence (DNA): TGTGCCAGCAGGGAGGGGAACTATGGCTACACCTTC. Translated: CASREGNYGYTF.

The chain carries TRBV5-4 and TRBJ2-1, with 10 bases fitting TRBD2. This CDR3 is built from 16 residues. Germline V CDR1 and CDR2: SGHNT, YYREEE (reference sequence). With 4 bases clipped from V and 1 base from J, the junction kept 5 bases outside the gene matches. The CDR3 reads CASSQAGGQSYNEQFF. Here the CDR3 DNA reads TGTGCCAGCAGCCAAGCGGGGGGGCAATCCTACAATGAGCAGTTCTTC.

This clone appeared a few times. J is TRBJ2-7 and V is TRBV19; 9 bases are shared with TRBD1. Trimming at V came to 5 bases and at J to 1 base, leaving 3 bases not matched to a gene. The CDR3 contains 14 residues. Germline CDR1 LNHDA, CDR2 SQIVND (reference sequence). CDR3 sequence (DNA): TGTGCCAGTAGTCCCGGGACAGGGTCCTACGAGCAGTACTTC. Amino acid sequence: CASSPGTGSYEQYF. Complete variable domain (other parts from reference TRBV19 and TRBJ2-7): DGGITQSPKYLFRKEGQNVTLSCEQNLNHDAMYWYRQDPGQGLRLIYYSQIVNDFQKGDIAEGYSVSREKKESFPLTVTSAQKNPTAFYLCASSPGTGSYEQYFGPGTRLTVT.

CDR3 DNA sequence: TGTGCCTTAAGGCCTCCTAGCGCTGAGACCCAGTACTTC. It codes for CALRPPSAETQYF. V is TRBV7-5 and J is TRBJ2-5; whether TRBD2, the table's D call, matches the DNA was not checked. TRBV7-5 is a pseudogene locus. The CDR3 sequence is 13 residues long.

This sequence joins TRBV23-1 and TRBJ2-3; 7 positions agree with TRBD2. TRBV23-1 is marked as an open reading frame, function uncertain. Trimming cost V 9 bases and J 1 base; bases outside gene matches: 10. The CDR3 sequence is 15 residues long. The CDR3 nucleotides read TGCGCCAGAGGGGCGGGGGACCGGGGCACAGATACGCAGTATTTT. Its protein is CARGAGDRGTDTQYF.

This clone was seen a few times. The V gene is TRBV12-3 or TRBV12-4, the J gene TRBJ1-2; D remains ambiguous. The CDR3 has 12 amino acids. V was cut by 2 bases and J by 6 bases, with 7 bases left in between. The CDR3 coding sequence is TGTGCCAGCAGTTTAAGACTACATGGCTACACCTTC. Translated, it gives CASSLRLHGYTF.

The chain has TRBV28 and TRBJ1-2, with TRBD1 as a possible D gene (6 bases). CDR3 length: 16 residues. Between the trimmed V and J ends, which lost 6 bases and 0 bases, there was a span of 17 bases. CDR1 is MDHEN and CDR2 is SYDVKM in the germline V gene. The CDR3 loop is CASSPGGGPPNYGYTF. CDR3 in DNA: TGTGCCAGCAGCCCGGGAGGGGGTCCCCCTAACTATGGCTACACCTTC.

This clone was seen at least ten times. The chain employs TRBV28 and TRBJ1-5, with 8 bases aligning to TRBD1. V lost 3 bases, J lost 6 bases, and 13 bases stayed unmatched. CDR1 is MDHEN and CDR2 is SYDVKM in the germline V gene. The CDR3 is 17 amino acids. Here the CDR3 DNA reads TGTGCCAGCAGTTTTTTTGTTGTCTCCAGGGGGCGTCAGCCCCAGCATTTT. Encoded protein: CASSFFVVSRGRQPQHF.

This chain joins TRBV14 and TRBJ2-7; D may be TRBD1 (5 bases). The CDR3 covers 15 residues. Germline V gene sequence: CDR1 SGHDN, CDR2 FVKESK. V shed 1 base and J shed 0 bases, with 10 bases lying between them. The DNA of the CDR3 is TGTGCCAGCAGCCAAGGGGGCGGTCACTCCTACGAGCAGTACTTC. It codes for CASSQGGGHSYEQYF. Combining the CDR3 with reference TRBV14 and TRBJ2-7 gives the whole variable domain EAGVTQFPSHSVIEKGQTVTLRCDPISGHDNLYWYRRVMGKEIKFLLHFVKESKQDESGMPNNRFLAERTGGTYSTLKVQPAELEDSGVYFCASSQGGGHSYEQYFGPGTRLTVT.

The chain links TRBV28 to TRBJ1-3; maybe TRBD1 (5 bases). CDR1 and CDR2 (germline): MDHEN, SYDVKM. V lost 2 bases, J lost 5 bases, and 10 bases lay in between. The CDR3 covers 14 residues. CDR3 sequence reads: CASSLGGERNTIYF. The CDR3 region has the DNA TGTGCCAGCAGTTTAGGAGGGGAGAGAAACACCATATATTTT.

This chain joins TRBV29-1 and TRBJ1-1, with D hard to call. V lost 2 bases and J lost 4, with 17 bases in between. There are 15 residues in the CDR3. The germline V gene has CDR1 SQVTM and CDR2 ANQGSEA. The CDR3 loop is CSVETEDSYGTEAFF. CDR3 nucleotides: TGCAGCGTTGAAACTGAGGACTCCTATGGCACTGAAGCTTTCTTT.